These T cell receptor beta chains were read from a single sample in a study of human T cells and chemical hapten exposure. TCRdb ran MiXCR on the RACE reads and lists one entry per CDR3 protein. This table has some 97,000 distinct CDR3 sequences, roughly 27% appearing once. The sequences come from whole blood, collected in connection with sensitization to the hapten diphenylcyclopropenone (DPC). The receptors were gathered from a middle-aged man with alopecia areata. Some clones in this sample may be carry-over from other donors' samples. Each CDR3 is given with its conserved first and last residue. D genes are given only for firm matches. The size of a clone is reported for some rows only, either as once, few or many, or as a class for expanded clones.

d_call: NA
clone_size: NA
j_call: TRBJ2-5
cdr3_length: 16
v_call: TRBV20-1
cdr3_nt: TGCAGTGCTAGTGCGACTTCTCGGGGGTGTTGGGAGACCCAGTACTTC
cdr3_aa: CSASATSRGCWETQYF

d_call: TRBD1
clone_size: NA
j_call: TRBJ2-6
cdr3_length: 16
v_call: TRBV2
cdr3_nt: TGTGCCAGCAGGGCTACCAGGGGGTATGGGGCCAACGTCCTGACTTTC
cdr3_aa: CASRATRGYGANVLTF

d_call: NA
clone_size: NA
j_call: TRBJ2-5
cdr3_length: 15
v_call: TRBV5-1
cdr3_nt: TGCGCCAGCAGCTTGGGTACCGCAGACCAAGAGACCCAGTACTTC
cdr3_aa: CASSLGTADQETQYF

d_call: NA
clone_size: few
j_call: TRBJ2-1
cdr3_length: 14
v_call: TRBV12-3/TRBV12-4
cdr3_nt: TGTGCCAGCACCCCGGGTAACTATTACAATGAGCAGTTCTTC
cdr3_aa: CASTPGNYYNEQFF

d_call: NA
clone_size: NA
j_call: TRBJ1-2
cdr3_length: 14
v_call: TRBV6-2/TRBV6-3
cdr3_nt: TGTGCCAGCGCGGGCCCGGGGAAAGGATATGGCTACACCTTC
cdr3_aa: CASAGPGKGYGYTF

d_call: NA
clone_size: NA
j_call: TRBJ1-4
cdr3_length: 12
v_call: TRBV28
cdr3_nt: TGTGCCAGCGATTCAACTAATGAAAAACTGTTTTTT
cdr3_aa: CASDSTNEKLFF

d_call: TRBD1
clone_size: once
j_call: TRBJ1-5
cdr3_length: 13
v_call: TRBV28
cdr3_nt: TGTGCCAGCCACGGACAGGGGTTTCAGCCCCAGCATTTT
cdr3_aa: CASHGQGFQPQHF

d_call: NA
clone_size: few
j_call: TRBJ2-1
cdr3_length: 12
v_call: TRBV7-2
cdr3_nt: TGTGCCAGCAGCCCCCAGCGGGTTGAGCAGTTCTTC
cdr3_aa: CASSPQRVEQFF

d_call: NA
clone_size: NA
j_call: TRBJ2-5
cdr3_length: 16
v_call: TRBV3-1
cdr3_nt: TGTGCCAGCAGCCAAGGGGGGAGACCCCTCCAAGAGACCCAGTACTTC
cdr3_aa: CASSQGGRPLQETQYF

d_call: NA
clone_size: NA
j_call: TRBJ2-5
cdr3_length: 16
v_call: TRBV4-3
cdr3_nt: TGCGCCAGCAGCCAAGATGATCGAGCGGATCAAGAGACCCAGTACTTC
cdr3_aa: CASSQDDRADQETQYF

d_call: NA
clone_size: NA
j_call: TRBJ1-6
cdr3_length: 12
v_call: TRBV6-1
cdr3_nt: TGTGCCAGCAGCTCTGTGGGTTCACCCCTCCACTTT
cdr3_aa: CASSSVGSPLHF

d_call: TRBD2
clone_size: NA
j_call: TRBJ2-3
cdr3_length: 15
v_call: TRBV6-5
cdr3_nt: TGTGCCAGCAGTCATATAGCGGGCCTGGGGGGTTCGCAGTATTTT
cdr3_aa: CASSHIAGLGGSQYF

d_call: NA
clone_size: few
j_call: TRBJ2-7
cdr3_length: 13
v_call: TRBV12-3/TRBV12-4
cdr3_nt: TGTGCCAGCAGTTTGTACAGGGCTAACGAGCAGTACTTC
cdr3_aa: CASSLYRANEQYF

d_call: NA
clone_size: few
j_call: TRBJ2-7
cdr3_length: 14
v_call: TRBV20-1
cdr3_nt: TGCAGTGCCCCCTCGAGGGCGGTCTCGGGTGAGCAGTACTTC
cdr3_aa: CSAPSRAVSGEQYF

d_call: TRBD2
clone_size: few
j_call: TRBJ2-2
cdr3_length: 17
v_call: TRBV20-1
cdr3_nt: TGCAGTGCTAGAGATAGGGGTCGCGGGAGTGCCACCGGGGAGCTGTTTTTT
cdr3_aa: CSARDRGRGSATGELFF

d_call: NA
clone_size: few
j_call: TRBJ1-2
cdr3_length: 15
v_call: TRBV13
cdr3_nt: TGTGCCAGCAGCTTACGGACTCTCAGCGGCTATGGCGACACCTTC
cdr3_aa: CASSLRTLSGYGDTF

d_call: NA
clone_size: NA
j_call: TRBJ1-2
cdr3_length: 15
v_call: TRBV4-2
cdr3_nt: TGTGCCAGCAGCCAAGATTGGGCAGATGCCTATGGCTACACCTTC
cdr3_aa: CASSQDWADAYGYTF

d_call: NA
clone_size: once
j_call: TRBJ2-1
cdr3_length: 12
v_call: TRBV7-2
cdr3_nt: TGTGCCAGCAGCTTAGCGATCGGGGAGCAGTTCTTC
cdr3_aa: CASSLAIGEQFF

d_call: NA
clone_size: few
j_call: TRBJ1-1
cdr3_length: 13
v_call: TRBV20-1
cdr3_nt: TGCAGTGCTACGGCCTCGACAGGAACTGAAGCTTTCTTT
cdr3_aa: CSATASTGTEAFF

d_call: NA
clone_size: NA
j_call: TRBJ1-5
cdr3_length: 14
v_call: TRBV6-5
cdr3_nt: TGTGCCAGCAGTCCTAGGGGAGACAATCAGCCCCAGCATTTT
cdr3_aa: CASSPRGDNQPQHF

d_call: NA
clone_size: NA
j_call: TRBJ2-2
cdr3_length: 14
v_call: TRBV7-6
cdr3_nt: TGTGCCAGCAGCGCCAGGGGTTTCACCGGGGAGCTGTTTTTT
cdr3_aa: CASSARGFTGELFF

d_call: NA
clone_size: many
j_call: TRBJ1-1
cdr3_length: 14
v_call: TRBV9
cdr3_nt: TGTGCCAGCAGCGTAGAACAGGTGAACACTGAAGCTTTCTTT
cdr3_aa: CASSVEQVNTEAFF

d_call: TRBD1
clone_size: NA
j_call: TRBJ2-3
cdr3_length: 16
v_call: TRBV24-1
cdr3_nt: TGTGCCACCAGTGGCCGTGGGACAGGGTCCCTGGATACGCAGTATTTT
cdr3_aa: CATSGRGTGSLDTQYF

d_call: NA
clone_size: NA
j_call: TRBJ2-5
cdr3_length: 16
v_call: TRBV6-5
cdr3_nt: TGTGCCAGTTTTTCCAACAGGGGGGGAGGTCAAGAGACCCAGTACTTC
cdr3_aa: CASFSNRGGGQETQYF

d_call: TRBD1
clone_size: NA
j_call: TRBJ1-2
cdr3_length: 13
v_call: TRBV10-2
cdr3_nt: TGCGCCAGCAGACTTGGACAGGGTGTAGGCTACACCTTC
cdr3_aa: CASRLGQGVGYTF

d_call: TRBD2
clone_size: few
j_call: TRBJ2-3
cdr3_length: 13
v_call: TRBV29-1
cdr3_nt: TGCAGCGTTTCTAGCGGGAGATCCAGTACGCAGTATTTT
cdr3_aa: CSVSSGRSSTQYF

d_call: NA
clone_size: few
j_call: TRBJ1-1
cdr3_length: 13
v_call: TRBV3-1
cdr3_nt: TGTGCCAGCAGGGGTACAGGAGGCTCTGAAGCTTTCTTT
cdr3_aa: CASRGTGGSEAFF

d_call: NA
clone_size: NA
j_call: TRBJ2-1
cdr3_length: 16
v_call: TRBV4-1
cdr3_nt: TGCGCCAGCAGCCAAGGGGTACAGGGCCCCTACAATGAGCAGTTCTTC
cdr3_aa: CASSQGVQGPYNEQFF

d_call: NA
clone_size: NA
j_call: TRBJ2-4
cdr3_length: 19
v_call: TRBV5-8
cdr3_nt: TGTGCCAGCAGCCCCTACTTGACTACACGGGTTGGGGCCAAAAACATTCAGTACTTC
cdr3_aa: CASSPYLTTRVGAKNIQYF

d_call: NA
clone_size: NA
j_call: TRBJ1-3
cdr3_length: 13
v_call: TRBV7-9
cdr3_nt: TGTGCCAGCAGCCAGGGCCGGGGAAACACCATATATTTT
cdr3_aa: CASSQGRGNTIYF

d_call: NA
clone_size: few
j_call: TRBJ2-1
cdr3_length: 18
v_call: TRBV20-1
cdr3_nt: TGCAGTGCTAGAGATAAAATGGGGTCGGGACCGAACTACAATGAGCAGTTCTTC
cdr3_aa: CSARDKMGSGPNYNEQFF

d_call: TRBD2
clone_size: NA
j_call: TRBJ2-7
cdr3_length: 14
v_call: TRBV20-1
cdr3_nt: TGCAGTGCTAGAACCAGCGGGAGGGCCTACGAGCAGTACTTC
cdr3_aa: CSARTSGRAYEQYF

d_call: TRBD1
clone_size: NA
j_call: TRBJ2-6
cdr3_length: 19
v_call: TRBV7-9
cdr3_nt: TGTGCCAGCAGCTTAGTTAGACAGGGGCCAGACTCTGGGGCCAACGTCCTGACTTTC
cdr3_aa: CASSLVRQGPDSGANVLTF

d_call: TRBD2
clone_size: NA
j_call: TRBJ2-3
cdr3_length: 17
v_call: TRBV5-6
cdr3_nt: TGTGCCAGCAGCTTGGTAGTAGCGGGCCCCCGGGCAGATACGCAGTATTTT
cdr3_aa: CASSLVVAGPRADTQYF

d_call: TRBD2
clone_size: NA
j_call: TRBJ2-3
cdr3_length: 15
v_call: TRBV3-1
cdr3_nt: TGTGCCAGCAGCCATTTGAGGGCGGGAGAAGATACGCAGTATTTT
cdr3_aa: CASSHLRAGEDTQYF

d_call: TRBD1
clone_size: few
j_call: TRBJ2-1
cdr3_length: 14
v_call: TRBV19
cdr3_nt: TGTGCCACCGCGACAGGGGCCTCCTACAATGAGCAGTTCTTC
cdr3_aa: CATATGASYNEQFF

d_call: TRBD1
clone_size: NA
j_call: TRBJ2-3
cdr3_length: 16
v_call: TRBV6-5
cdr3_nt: TGTGCCAGCAGTTACGACAGGGGGCTTGGCACAGATACGCAGTATTTT
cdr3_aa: CASSYDRGLGTDTQYF

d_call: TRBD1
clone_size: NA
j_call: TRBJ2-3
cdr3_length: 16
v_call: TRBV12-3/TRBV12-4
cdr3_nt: TGTGCCAGCAGTTCCCGGACAGGCCTTCGAGGGGATACGCAGTATTTT
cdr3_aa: CASSSRTGLRGDTQYF

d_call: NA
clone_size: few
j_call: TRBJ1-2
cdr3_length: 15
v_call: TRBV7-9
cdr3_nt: TGTGCCAGCAGCGGGGGACCGGAGGTTGACTATGGCTACACCTTC
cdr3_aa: CASSGGPEVDYGYTF

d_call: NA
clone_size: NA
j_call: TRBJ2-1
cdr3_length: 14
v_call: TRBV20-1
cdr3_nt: TGCAGTGCTAGATCGGATAGCCCATACAATGAGCAGTTCTTC
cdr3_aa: CSARSDSPYNEQFF

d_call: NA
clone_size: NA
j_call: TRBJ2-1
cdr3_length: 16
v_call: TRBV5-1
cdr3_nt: TGCGCCAGCAGCTCCGGTACCTCCCTACGCCCAGAGGGGCAGTTCTTC
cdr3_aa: CASSSGTSLRPEGQFF

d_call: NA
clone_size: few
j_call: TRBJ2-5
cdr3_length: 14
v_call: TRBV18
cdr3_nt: TGTGCCAGCTCAGAGGATCTGTACCAAGAGACCCAGTACTTC
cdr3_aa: CASSEDLYQETQYF

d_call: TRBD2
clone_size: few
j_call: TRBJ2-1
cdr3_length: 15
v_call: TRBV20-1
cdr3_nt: TGCAGTGCCGAGTTGGGACTAGCGGATTACAATGAGCAGTTCTTC
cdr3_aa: CSAELGLADYNEQFF

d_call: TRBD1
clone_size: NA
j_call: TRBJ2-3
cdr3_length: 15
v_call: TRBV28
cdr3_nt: TGTGCCAGCAGTTTATACGCAGGGGGCGCGGATACGCAGTATTTT
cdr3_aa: CASSLYAGGADTQYF

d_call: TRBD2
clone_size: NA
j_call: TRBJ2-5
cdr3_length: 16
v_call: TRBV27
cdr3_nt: TGTGCCAGCAGATCCCTAGCGGGAGGGCGGGGAGAGACCCAGTACTTC
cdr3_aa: CASRSLAGGRGETQYF

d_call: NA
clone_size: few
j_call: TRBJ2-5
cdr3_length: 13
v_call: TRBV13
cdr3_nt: TGTGCCAGCAGCTTGGGCCCCCAGGCGGCCCAGTACTTC
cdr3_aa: CASSLGPQAAQYF

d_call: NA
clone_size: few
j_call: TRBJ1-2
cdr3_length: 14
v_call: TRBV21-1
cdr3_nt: TGTGCCAGCAGCCTCACAGGGGAGGCCTATGGCTACACCTTC
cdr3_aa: CASSLTGEAYGYTF

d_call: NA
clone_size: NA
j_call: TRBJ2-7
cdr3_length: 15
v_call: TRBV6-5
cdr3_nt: TGTGCCAGCAGTTACATAAGGACTCCCATTTACGAGCAGTACTTC
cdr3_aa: CASSYIRTPIYEQYF